What follows are 20 T cell receptor beta chains derived from one specimen sequenced in a study of shared T cell receptors in the human thymus. Sequencing was performed with immunoSEQ multiplex PCR; in TCRdb, only in-frame clones are kept and a portion is missing. Among 600,000 to 900,000 clones, approximately 85% were seen once, and the ten largest hold under 0.012%. The sample also formed part of further work on human thymus T cells.

Material for sequencing was thymocytes. Source of these receptors: a girl in the first two years of life with a congenital heart defect.

The V and J genes are TRBV27 and TRBJ1-2; 7 bases fit TRBD1. CDR3 length: 13 residues. The V gene's germline CDR1 is MNHEY and CDR2 SMNVEV (reference sequence). With 4 bases clipped from V and 8 bases from J, the junction kept 7 bases outside the gene matches. CDR3 bases: TGTGCCAGCAGTTCGCCACAGGGGAAGGGCTACACCTTC. It encodes CASSSPQGKGYTF.

This clone was detected only once. The J gene is TRBJ2-6, the V gene TRBV9; a weak D match, TRBD2 (5 bases). CDR3 length: 20 amino acids. The V gene's germline CDR1 is SGDLS and CDR2 YYNGEE. Trimming pared 0 bases from V and 0 bases from J, leaving 19 bases between. For the CDR3, the DNA is TGTGCCAGCAGCGTAGAGAGGGATCCGGGCAAGAGCTCTGGGGCCAACGTCCTGACTTTC. Encoded protein: CASSVERDPGKSSGANVLTF.

The chain combines TRBV5-1 with TRBJ1-1; unclear D gene. The germline V gene has CDR1 SGHRS and CDR2 YFSETQ. The CDR3 runs to 14 residues. Trimming removed 1 base at V and 5 bases at J, with 12 bases between. The CDR3 spells CASSLSSGLTEAFF. The DNA of the CDR3 is TGCGCCAGCAGCTTGTCATCCGGGTTAACTGAAGCTTTCTTT.

V gene TRBV4-3 combines with J gene TRBJ1-1; 7 bases fit TRBD1. The CDR3 is 16 residues long. Trimming took 4 bases from V and 7 from J; bases not matched to a gene: 15. Germline V CDR1 and CDR2: LGHNA, YSLEER. The CDR3 region has the DNA TGCGCCAGCAGCCCGATTAAGGCGCAGGGGGGCGGTGAAGCTTTCTTT. Translated, it gives CASSPIKAQGGGEAFF.

This clone was observed a handful of times. J is TRBJ2-3 and V is TRBV2; 8 bases line up with TRBD2. V shed 4 bases and J 4 bases; nucleotides not matched to a gene: 10. Germline loops: CDR1 SNHLY, CDR2 FYNNEI. This CDR3 region has 16 residues. The CDR3 sequence is CASSVGSGVRADTQYF. CDR3 in DNA: TGTGCCAGCAGTGTGGGTAGCGGGGTGAGGGCAGATACGCAGTATTTT.

This clone was detected only once. V is TRBV27 and J is TRBJ1-1; 7 positions match TRBD1. The J segment lost 3 bases and the V segment lost 8 bases, leaving 12 bases of the junction unmatched. The germline V gene has CDR1 MNHEY and CDR2 SMNVEV (reference sequence). CDR3 length: 15 amino acids. CDR3 region: CASDRARDKDTEAFF. DNA for the CDR3: TGTGCCAGCGACAGGGCGAGAGATAAGGACACTGAAGCTTTCTTT.

The V call is TRBV7-8, the J call TRBJ1-2; the D gene is possibly TRBD1 (5 bases). Per germline, CDR1 SGHVS and CDR2 FQNEAQ. The CDR3 totals 14 residues. V dropped 2 bases and J dropped 7 bases, with 14 bases sitting between them. The CDR3 DNA sequence: TGTGCCAGCAGCTTATGGTCCAGGGATCTTGGCTACACCTTC. It translates to CASSLWSRDLGYTF.

The V gene is TRBV28, the J gene TRBJ1-1; no reliable D call. Trimming pared 7 bases from V and 1 base from J, leaving 10 bases between. This CDR3 is 13 amino acids long. From germline, CDR1 is MDHEN and CDR2 SYDVKM. CDR3 region: CASTCRTNTEAFF. The CDR3 coding sequence is TGTGCCAGCACGTGCAGAACGAACACTGAAGCTTTCTTT.

V gene TRBV12-5 combines with J gene TRBJ2-3, with TRBD2 identical over 9 bases. The CDR3 is made up of 16 amino acids. Germline CDR1 reads LGHNT; CDR2 reads FRNRAP. Losses at the gene ends were 3 bases for V and 4 bases for J; bases not matched to a gene: 8. The CDR3 protein is CASGFDLAGSADTQYF. Written as DNA, the CDR3 is TGTGCTAGTGGTTTCGATCTAGCGGGGAGCGCAGATACGCAGTATTTT.

This chain connects TRBV7-2 to TRBJ1-2; perhaps TRBD1 as D (5 bases). Germline V lookup: CDR1 SGHTA, CDR2 FQGNSA. The CDR3 has 18 amino acids. Trimming took off 2 bases at V and 3 bases at J, with 22 bases between the two ends. The CDR3 region has the DNA TGTGCCAGCAGCTTACAATCGGGACTCCCGGCTTCGTACTATGGCTACACCTTC. It is translated as CASSLQSGLPASYYGYTF.

In its sample, this clone was seen once. V gene TRBV28 combines with J gene TRBJ1-5, with D unresolved. The germline V gene has CDR1 MDHEN and CDR2 SYDVKM. This CDR3 is built from 14 residues. Trimming stripped 2 bases from V and 5 bases from J, with 10 bases between. The CDR3 loop reads CASSLEQYHQPQHF. The CDR3 region has the DNA TGTGCCAGCAGTTTAGAACAGTACCATCAGCCCCAGCATTTT. The full variable domain, in which reference TRBV28 and TRBJ1-5 provide the parts outside the CDR3, is DVKVTQSSRYLVKRTGEKVFLECVQDMDHENMFWYRQDPGLGLRLIYFSYDVKMKEKGDIPEGYSVSREKKERFSLILESASTNQTSMYLCASSLEQYHQPQHFGDGTRLSIL.

This clone was seen a single time. The V and J genes are TRBV28 and TRBJ2-6; D may be TRBD2 (5 bases). With 1 base removed from V and 2 bases from J, the gap between germline ends came to 9 bases. CDR1 is MDHEN, CDR2 SYDVKM, per germline. The CDR3 sequence is 16 residues long. This CDR3 is CASSLSRTPGANVLTF. In nucleotides, the CDR3 is TGTGCCAGCAGTTTATCGCGGACTCCTGGGGCCAACGTCCTGACTTTC.

V is TRBV7-8 and J is TRBJ1-2; 8 bases are shared with TRBD1. Per germline, CDR1 SGHVS and CDR2 FQNEAQ. The CDR3 has 18 amino acids. V lost 0 bases and J lost 3; bases outside the gene matches: 12. The CDR3 loop is CASSLASLRTGKDYGYTF. In nucleotides, the CDR3 is TGTGCCAGCAGCTTAGCCTCTTTAAGGACAGGGAAGGACTATGGCTACACCTTC. Combining the CDR3 with reference TRBV7-8 and TRBJ1-2 gives the whole variable domain GAGVSQSPRYKVAKRGQDVALRCDPISGHVSLFWYQQALGQGPEFLTYFQNEAQLDKSGLPSDRFFAERPEGSVSTLKIQRTQQEDSAVYLCASSLASLRTGKDYGYTFGSGTRLTVV.

This clone was observed a handful of times. The chain couples TRBV7-9 to TRBJ2-1, with a weak D call TRBD2 (5 bases). The V gene lost 2 bases and the J gene lost 2 bases, with 16 bases spanning the gap. Germline V gene data show CDR1 as SEHNR and CDR2 as FQNEAQ (reference sequence). This CDR3 comprises 17 residues. CDR3 nucleotide sequence: TGTGCCAGCAGCTTATTTCTGGGAGTTTACCCCTACAATGAGCAGTTCTTC. Amino acids: CASSLFLGVYPYNEQFF.

V is TRBV6-6 and J is TRBJ1-6; possible D gene TRBD1, 5 bases. Germline lookup yields CDR1 MNHNY and CDR2 SVGAGI (reference sequence). Trimming took 2 bases from V and 7 from J, leaving 9 bases between them. There are 14 residues in the CDR3. The CDR3 protein is CASSYGATNSPLHF. CDR3 nucleotides: TGTGCCAGCAGTTACGGGGCTACCAATTCACCCCTCCACTTT.

The sample holds one count of this clone. The chain has TRBV10-1 and TRBJ1-1; TRBD1 might be the D (5 bases). V lost 3 bases, J lost 4 bases, and 15 bases lay in between. Germline V gives CDR1 WNHNN, CDR2 SYGVQD (reference sequence). CDR3 length: 15 amino acids. The CDR3 DNA reads TGCGCCAGCAGTGACTCTAAGTGGGGGGGCACTGAAGCTTTCTTT. Its translation is CASSDSKWGGTEAFF.

The chain combines TRBV9 with TRBJ2-6; TRBD2 is a possible D gene (6 bases). V was clipped by 0 bases and J by 0 bases, with 10 bases between them. Germline values: CDR1 SGDLS, CDR2 YYNGEE. This CDR3 has 17 amino acids. This CDR3 is CASSVGLGLSGANVLTF. For the CDR3, the DNA is TGTGCCAGCAGCGTAGGTTTGGGACTCTCTGGGGCCAACGTCCTGACTTTC.

This clone has just one count. The V gene is TRBV27, the J gene TRBJ1-1; tentatively, D is TRBD1 (5 bases). CDR3 length: 19 residues. Germline lookup yields CDR1 MNHEY and CDR2 SMNVEV (reference sequence). The V end lost 4 bases, the J end lost 2 bases, and 26 bases lay between the germline ends. For the CDR3, the DNA is TGTGCCAGCAGTTCCCTACCTCCCCCCCTCCTCACAGGAAACACTGAAGCTTTCTTT. Its protein is CASSSLPPPLLTGNTEAFF.

The chain joins TRBV4-3 to TRBJ2-3; 7 bases are a match to TRBD2. From germline, CDR1 is LGHNA and CDR2 YSLEER. V shed 0 bases, J shed 2 bases, and the junction held 8 bases outside the gene matches. This CDR3 spans 17 amino acids. CDR3 DNA sequence: TGCGCCAGCAGCCAAGATCTTGGGAGGGCGAACACAGATACGCAGTATTTT. This gives the protein CASSQDLGRANTDTQYF.

This rearrangement joins TRBV6-5 to TRBJ2-5; 8 nucleotides line up with TRBD2. The CDR3 extends over 16 amino acids. The V gene end was trimmed by 4 bases and the J gene end by 0 bases; junction bases not matched to a gene: 7. Looked up from germline, CDR1 is MNHEY and CDR2 is SVGAGI. The CDR3 reads CASSSPLTSDQETQYF. CDR3 DNA: TGTGCCAGCAGTTCACCCCTGACTAGCGACCAAGAGACCCAGTACTTC.